This is a list of T cell receptor beta chains from one sample in a study of T cells after yellow fever vaccination. TCRdb re-analysed the 5' RACE reads in MiXCR, keeping a single row per CDR3 protein. The data contain some 300,000 distinct CDR3 sequences, approximately 12% of them singletons. Sequencing used CD4+ T cells sorted from PBMCs, obtained 45 days after the yellow fever booster vaccination. Receptors originate from a man in his late teens or twenties who received the YFV17D yellow fever vaccine. Each CDR3 is given with its conserved first and last residue. D genes are given only for firm matches. Size is omitted from some rows. Given values are once, few, many or a class for expanded clones.

>TRBJ1-2|TRBD1|many|TRBV6-5
CASSGTGGGYTF
TGTGCCAGCAGTGGGACAGGGGGTGGCTACACCTTC
>TRBJ2-1|TRBD1|NA|TRBV6-1
CASILRPGQVYNEQFF
TGTGCCAGCATTCTTAGACCGGGACAGGTATACAATGAGCAGTTCTTC
>TRBJ1-2|TRBD1|few|TRBV9
CASSVDPGQGAYGYTF
TGTGCCAGCAGCGTAGACCCGGGACAGGGGGCCTATGGCTACACCTTC
>TRBJ2-1|TRBD1|few|TRBV11-2
CASSLGGTGSSYNEQFF
TGTGCCAGCAGCCTAGGGGGGACAGGGAGCTCCTACAATGAGCAGTTCTTC
>TRBJ2-2|NA|many|TRBV3-1
CASSQEGLNTGELFF
TGTGCCAGCAGCCAGGAAGGACTCAACACCGGGGAGCTGTTTTTT
>TRBJ2-7|NA|NA|TRBV10-3
CAIEDQAPYEPYF
TGTGCCATCGAGGACCAGGCGCCCTACGAGCCGTACTTC
>TRBJ2-3|NA|NA|TRBV15
CATSRYYTDTQYF
TGTGCCACCAGCAGGTACTACACAGATACGCAGTATTTT
>TRBJ2-7|NA|NA|TRBV19
CASSKGPIYEQYF
TGTGCCAGTAGTAAGGGACCGATCTACGAGCAGTACTTC
>TRBJ2-4|NA|NA|TRBV14
CASSQDVQNIQYF
TGTGCCAGCAGCCAAGATGTGCAAAACATTCAGTACTTC
>TRBJ1-1|NA|few|TRBV28
CASSSRTAMNTEAFF
TGTGCCAGCAGTTCCAGGACAGCAATGAACACTGAAGCTTTCTTT
>TRBJ2-7|NA|NA|TRBV7-2
CASSPQRGPLIRQYF
TGTGCCAGCAGCCCCCAACGAGGCCCTTTAATACGGCAGTACTTC
>TRBJ2-3|TRBD2|few|TRBV14
CASSRAGVGTDTQYF
TGTGCCAGCAGCAGAGCGGGGGTTGGCACAGATACGCAGTATTTT
>TRBJ1-4|NA|few|TRBV7-9
CVSSLAGYNEKLFF
TGTGTCAGCAGCTTAGCAGGGTATAATGAAAAACTGTTTTTT
>TRBJ2-4|TRBD2|few|TRBV20-1
CSARDLLAGGDIQYF
TGCAGTGCTAGAGACCTACTAGCGGGGGGGGACATTCAGTACTTC
>TRBJ1-1|NA|many|TRBV5-5
CASSLASTADEAFF
TGTGCCAGCAGCTTGGCCTCAACAGCCGATGAAGCTTTCTTT
>TRBJ2-6|NA|many|TRBV4-2
CASSPHTGTGANVLTF
TGTGCCAGCAGCCCACATACAGGGACCGGGGCCAACGTCCTGACTTTC
>TRBJ2-1|TRBD2|few|TRBV7-3
CASQRGPSYNEQFF
TGTGCGAGCCAGCGGGGGCCCTCCTACAATGAGCAGTTCTTC
>TRBJ1-4|NA|few|TRBV3-1
CASSQDGRGGNEKLFF
TGTGCCAGCAGCCAAGATGGAAGAGGAGGGAATGAAAAACTGTTTTTT
>TRBJ2-4|NA|few|TRBV5-1
CASSLTGAKNIQYF
TGCGCCAGCAGCTTGACAGGGGCCAAAAACATTCAGTACTTC
>TRBJ2-5|NA|few|TRBV7-9
CASSFSGRRETQYF
TGTGCCAGCAGCTTTTCGGGGAGGAGGGAGACCCAGTACTTC
>TRBJ2-3|NA|few|TRBV6-6
CARSYADTQYF
TGTGCCAGAAGTTACGCTGATACGCAGTATTTT
>TRBJ1-6|TRBD1|many|TRBV4-3
CASSYGQGTNSPLHF
TGCGCCAGCAGCTACGGACAGGGAACTAATTCACCCCTCCACTTT
>TRBJ2-5|TRBD2|many|TRBV7-2
CASSLWLAGGETQYF
TGTGCCAGCAGCTTATGGCTAGCGGGGGGAGAGACCCAGTACTTC
>TRBJ1-2|NA|NA|TRBV5-4
CASSLDRSAYGYTF
TGTGCCAGCAGCTTGGACCGGTCGGCCTATGGCTACACCTTC
>TRBJ2-7|NA|many|TRBV4-3
CASSRLDRSYEQYF
TGCGCCAGCAGTCGCCTCGACAGATCCTACGAGCAGTACTTC
>TRBJ2-3|TRBD2|few|TRBV9
CASSVATGLAGGSTDTQYF
TGTGCCAGCAGCGTAGCTACGGGACTAGCGGGGGGTAGCACAGATACGCAGTATTTT
>TRBJ2-6|NA|few|TRBV6-2/TRBV6-3
CASRVWSSGANVLTF
TGTGCCAGCAGGGTGTGGAGCTCTGGGGCCAACGTCCTGACTTTC
>TRBJ2-6|TRBD1|NA|TRBV6-5
CASSSGTGFGSGANVLTF
TGTGCCAGCAGCTCGGGGACAGGGTTCGGCTCTGGGGCCAACGTCCTGACTTTC
>TRBJ2-1|NA|few|TRBV5-1
CASASRREQFF
TGCGCCAGCGCCTCCCGGCGCGAGCAGTTCTTC
>TRBJ2-2|TRBD1|NA|TRBV7-2
CASSLVSLAGGPGELFF
TGTGCCAGCAGCTTAGTATCATTAGCAGGGGGCCCCGGGGAGCTGTTTTTT
>TRBJ2-3|NA|few|TRBV5-1
CATGQGGHTQYF
TGCGCCACCGGACAGGGAGGGCATACGCAGTATTTT
>TRBJ2-2|NA|NA|TRBV25-1
CASRRGSNTGELFF
TGTGCCAGCAGGAGGGGATCGAACACCGGGGAGCTGTTTTTT
>TRBJ2-1|NA|NA|TRBV5-1
CASIAAPGQGMEQFF
TGCGCCAGCATCGCTGCCCCGGGACAAGGGATGGAGCAGTTCTTC